This entry describes one T cell receptor beta chain. This sample was included in a study of control samples from healthy donors and cancer patients. Trimming removed 8 bases at V and 5 bases at J, with 19 bases between. The V gene's germline CDR1 is MNHEY and CDR2 SVGAGI. The CDR3 has 15 residues. Sequencing was performed with immunoSEQ multiplex PCR; in TCRdb, only in-frame clones are kept and a portion is missing. The sample comprises 97,000 or so clones, about 90% of which are singletons, and under 3% rests with the top ten. The V gene is TRBV6-5, the J gene TRBJ1-5; D call uncertain. Specimen: blood. The sequence came from a woman younger than 35 in good health. CDR3 amino acids: CASSGPISRDQPQHF. In DNA form, the CDR3 reads TGTGCCAGCTCCGGACCGATCTCCAGAGATCAGCCCCAGCATTTT.